The 9 T cell receptor beta chains listed next were all sequenced from one sample in a study of blood T cell repertoires in COVID-19. TCRdb keeps only in-frame clones here, not all; method: immunoSEQ multiplex PCR. The sample consists of over 80,000 clones, around nine tenths of them appearing once. The sequencing input was peripheral blood. The receptors were sampled from a man aged 45-65 years with acute or convalescent COVID-19.

The chain combines TRBV3-1 (or the pseudogene TRBV3-2) with TRBJ1-2; D might be TRBD1 (6 bases). Germline V gene sequence: CDR1 LGHDT, CDR2 YNNKEL (reference sequence). The CDR3 contains 15 residues. Between the trimmed V and J ends, which lost 0 bases and 7 bases, there was a span of 15 bases. The CDR3 is CASSQDWRTEAGYTF. CDR3 nucleotide sequence: TGTGCCAGCAGCCAAGATTGGCGGACAGAGGCTGGCTACACCTTC.

V and J are TRBV14 and TRBJ2-1, with D perhaps matching TRBD2 (6 bases). V lost 0 bases and J lost 2, with 14 bases in between. Germline V gene lookup returns CDR1 SGHDN and CDR2 FVKESK. The CDR3 spans 17 residues. CDR3 DNA sequence: TGTGCCAGCAGCCAAGAGTTGGCGGGATGGGCCTACAATGAGCAGTTCTTC. Its translation: CASSQELAGWAYNEQFF.

The V call is TRBV6-5, the J call TRBJ2-5; D is uncertain. Germline V CDR1 and CDR2: MNHEY, SVGAGI. The germline V and J ends were trimmed by 4 bases and 0 bases, with 9 bases remaining between them. The CDR3 runs 14 residues. Here the CDR3 DNA reads TGTGCCAGCAGTTCCGAGGCCTACCAAGAGACCCAGTACTTC. Translated, it gives CASSSEAYQETQYF.

The V and J genes are TRBV15 and TRBJ2-1; D not resolved. The CDR3 totals 16 residues. The germline V gene encodes CDR1 LNHNV and CDR2 YYDKDF (reference sequence). With 0 bases removed from V and 10 bases from J, the gap between germline ends came to 19 bases. The chain's CDR3 is CATSREIAEPFEEQFF. The CDR3 DNA sequence: TGTGCCACCAGCAGAGAGATCGCGGAGCCATTCGAAGAGCAGTTCTTC.

The chain is built from TRBV29-1 and TRBJ1-2; 9 bases are a match to TRBD1. The CDR3 length is 14 residues. The junction had 7 bases not matched to a gene; V was cut back by 4 bases and J by 4 bases. CDR1 SQVTM and CDR2 ANQGSEA come from the germline V gene. The CDR3 is CSVGGQGPSYGYTF. Written as DNA, the CDR3 is TGCAGCGTTGGGGGACAGGGACCCTCCTATGGCTACACCTTC.

This chain uses TRBV6-6 with TRBJ2-7; 16 bases fit TRBD2. V was clipped by 6 bases and J by 2 bases; unmatched bases: 19. Germline CDR1 MNHNY, CDR2 SVGAGI (reference sequence). The CDR3 is made up of 21 amino acids. For the CDR3, the DNA is TGTGCCAGCAGCCACTTCGAATGGACGGGACTAGCGGGAGGGGCGGCCTACGAGCAGTACTTC. Residues: CASSHFEWTGLAGGAAYEQYF.

The chain combines TRBV18 with TRBJ1-6; perhaps TRBD1 as D (5 bases). Germline V gene lookup returns CDR1 KGHSH and CDR2 LQKENI. The CDR3 sequence is 17 residues long. V shed 3 bases and J shed 5 bases, with 17 bases lying between them. The CDR3 DNA follows: TGTGCCAGCTCACCCCGGACACCCCACCTCAATAATTCACCCCTCCACTTT. Translated, it gives CASSPRTPHLNNSPLHF.

This chain uses TRBV3-1 (or the pseudogene TRBV3-2) with TRBJ1-6; 7 nucleotides line up with TRBD1. The junction had 10 bases not matched to a gene; V was cut back by 10 bases and J by 4 bases. The germline V gene has CDR1 LGHDT and CDR2 YNNKEL (reference sequence). CDR3 size: 15 residues. This chain's CDR3 is CATRDRESYNSPLHF. The CDR3 nucleotides read TGTGCCACCCGGGACAGAGAGTCTTATAATTCACCCCTCCACTTT.

This clone was seen just once. V is TRBV30 and J is TRBJ1-2; TRBD1 aligns across 7 bases. Trimming took 3 bases from V and 8 from J; bases not matched to a gene: 15. This CDR3 spans 15 amino acids. Germline CDR1 and CDR2: GTSNPN and SVGIG (reference sequence). The chain's CDR3 is CAWSAGTASFGGYTF. In DNA, the CDR3 is TGTGCCTGGAGCGCAGGGACAGCGAGCTTCGGGGGCTACACCTTC.